This is a list of T cell receptor beta chains from one sample in a study of T cell responses to AZD1222 COVID-19 vaccine. This table comes from immunoSEQ multiplex PCR, and its TCRdb copy is limited to in-frame clones, with some not included. The table lists approximately 91,000 clones, more than 85% of them singletons. The specimen was peripheral blood, collected 28 days after the second AZD1222 dose. These receptors were obtained from an adult who received the AZD1222 COVID-19 vaccine. The CDR3 runs from the conserved cysteine through the conserved F or W. A clone size is listed for some rows: how often the clone was seen (once, few, many), or a class if it is expanded.

>TRBV5-5|.|TRBJ1-2
CASSLEGRDLANYGYTF
>TRBV6-2/TRBV6-3|.|TRBJ2-3
CASSSISVGLRTDTQYF
>TRBV4-1|.|TRBJ2-3
CASSANPTGANTDTQYF
>TRBV9|.|TRBJ2-7
CASSGGQGTYEQYF
>TRBV6-5|.|TRBJ1-5
CASSYGGGPGEPQHF
>TRBV5-3|once|TRBJ1-6
CARSSGQENSPLHF
>TRBV19|.|TRBJ1-2
CASLPGQGTFNYGYTF
>TRBV27|once|TRBJ1-2
CASRRDRGDGYTF
>TRBV5-1|once|TRBJ2-5
CASSLGGRSGEQETQYF
>TRBV20-1|.|TRBJ1-1
CSASRGQNLAFF
>TRBV9|.|TRBJ2-7
CASSREWGSYEQYF
>TRBV9|.|TRBJ1-4
CASSVGVRNEKLFF
>TRBV7-6|.|TRBJ2-3
CASSSDTNDLYTQYF
>TRBV29-1|.|TRBJ2-7
CSVGGRTSSYEQYF
>TRBV30|.|TRBJ2-2
CAWTGTSNTGELFF
>TRBV7-2|.|TRBJ2-2
CASSLAWGSKSPGELFF
>TRBV5-4|.|TRBJ2-7
CASSLRGQSYEQYF
>TRBV5-4|once|TRBJ2-2
CASSSSGRGAGELFF
>TRBV11-2|.|TRBJ1-5
CASSWAVNQPQHF
>TRBV3-1/TRBV3-2|.|TRBJ2-2
CASSLLGTSGSAELFF
>TRBV18|.|TRBJ1-5
CASSPLGQGSNQPQHF
>TRBV5-6|.|TRBJ2-1
CASSPGTSGYNEQFF
>TRBV29-1|.|TRBJ1-2
CSVDIEITRTGADGYTF
>TRBV7-8|.|TRBJ1-2
CASRGQGINYGYTF
>TRBV9|once|TRBJ1-6
CASSGGGPSASPLHF
>TRBV2|.|TRBJ1-1
CASNWGQTNTEAFF
>TRBV28|.|TRBJ2-3
CASSPQEQDTQYF
>TRBV7-2|.|TRBJ1-3
CASSWTARNTIYF
>TRBV5-1|once|TRBJ2-1
CASSSSSGVAYNEQFF
>TRBV7-9|.|TRBJ2-2
CASSQDRGTGELFF
>TRBV27|once|TRBJ2-7
CASSSYSGSRPYEQYF
>TRBV4-2|.|TRBJ2-3
CASSLGQGDTDTQYF
>TRBV28|.|TRBJ2-4
CATGQGSKNIQYF
>TRBV19|once|TRBJ1-4
CASSIVAGYEKLFF
>TRBV5-1|once|TRBJ1-1
CASSFGGMNTEAFF
>TRBV3-1/TRBV3-2|.|TRBJ1-1
CASSQAFGFGAFF
>TRBV19|.|TRBJ2-7
CASQGLAGGSYEQYF
>TRBV6-5|.|TRBJ1-6
CASTSGTANSPLHF
>TRBV3-1/TRBV3-2|.|TRBJ2-1
CASSPLVGTQQFF
>TRBV2|.|TRBJ2-1
CASSEWRTDKQFF
>TRBV5-1|.|TRBJ1-1
CASSLVQGTEAFF
>TRBV7-2|.|TRBJ1-6
CASSWTTGVYNSPLHF
>TRBV3-1/TRBV3-2|.|TRBJ1-6
CASSQDPFFTDSPLHF
>TRBV18|.|TRBJ1-4
CASSPRHNEKLFF
>TRBV7-2|.|TRBJ2-7
CASSSLPDYEQYF
>TRBV19|once|TRBJ2-7
CASSTGLAGSYEQYF
>TRBV5-1|.|TRBJ1-4
CASSSGQGYEKLFF
>TRBV7-2|.|TRBJ2-3
CASSQGLAADTQYF
>TRBV27|.|TRBJ1-6
CASSSGQGSSSPLHF
>TRBV15|.|TRBJ2-7
CATSHTIRGPGYF
>TRBV6-5|.|TRBJ2-7
CASSYLDRGGHEQYF
>TRBV28|.|TRBJ2-1
CASSLAGGRFNEQFF
>TRBV28|once|TRBJ1-2
CASSLSTTPGQSYGYTF